The 31 T cell receptor beta chains below all came from one sample that was sequenced in a study of blood T cells in healthy people across ages. A second PCR, run for roughly 7 to 12 cycles, used a sample-barcoded 5' primer plus a J-beta primer mix. TCRdb fed the 5' RACE reads into MiXCR, producing one record per CDR3 protein. The sample consists of around 870,000 distinct CDR3 sequences, about 28% of them appearing once. The sample comprised blood. The receptor set was obtained from a woman of 80 years or more in good health.

The chain is built from TRBV30 and TRBJ1-2; a weak D match, TRBD1 (6 bases). The CDR3 extends over 11 amino acids. Trimming removed 5 bases at V and 8 bases at J, with 12 bases between. Per the germline V gene, CDR1 is GTSNPN and CDR2 is SVGIG (reference sequence). CDR3 DNA sequence: TGTGCCTGGGCCGTGGGGGGCGGCTACACCTTC. It translates to CAWAVGGGYTF.

The J gene is TRBJ2-4, the V gene TRBV7-9; D remains ambiguous. The V and J ends lost 1 base and 0 bases respectively, with 16 bases between them. The CDR3 is 18 residues long. Germline V CDR1 and CDR2: SEHNR, FQNEAQ (reference sequence). CDR3 bases: TGTGCCAGCAGCTTAGGATTTTTGGCAGGCCTAGCCAAAAACATTCAGTACTTC. It specifies CASSLGFLAGLAKNIQYF.

The chain has TRBV2 and TRBJ2-1, with D maybe TRBD2 (6 bases). This CDR3 is 14 amino acids long. Germline assignment: CDR1 SNHLY and CDR2 FYNNEI. Between the trimmed V and J ends, which lost 4 bases and 7 bases, there was a span of 14 bases. CDR3 residues: CASSGWDLANEQFF. As DNA, the CDR3 is TGTGCCAGCAGTGGGTGGGACTTAGCTAATGAGCAGTTCTTC.

This clonotype occurred many times. The chain is built from TRBV15 and TRBJ2-5; D may correspond to TRBD1 or TRBD2 (6 bases each). The V gene's germline CDR1 is LNHNV and CDR2 YYDKDF (reference sequence). CDR3 length equals 15 residues. V was shortened by 0 bases and J by 7 bases, with 15 bases between the two germline ends. DNA of the CDR3: TGTGCCACCAGCAGAGATCGACTAGAGGGGGGGACCCAGTACTTC. This codes for CATSRDRLEGGTQYF.

This clonotype has just a few counts. The chain joins TRBV20-1 to TRBJ2-3, with unresolved D. V was trimmed by 5 bases and J by 8 bases, leaving 11 bases between them. The CDR3 is made up of 11 amino acids. CDR1 is DFQATT and CDR2 is SNEGSKA in the germline V gene (reference sequence). CDR3 sequence (DNA): TGCAGTGCTCCTGAAGCCACTACGCAGTATTTT. Protein: CSAPEATTQYF.

This clonotype was recorded a few times. This chain links TRBV28 with TRBJ2-1; perhaps TRBD1 as D (6 bases). V lost 6 bases and J 9 bases, leaving 15 bases between the germline ends. The CDR3 sequence is 13 residues long. CDR1 MDHEN and CDR2 SYDVKM come from the germline V gene. DNA for the CDR3: TGTGCCAGCAGCCAAGTCAGGGGTAGTGAGCAGTTCTTC. Its protein product is CASSQVRGSEQFF.

This clonotype was counted only a few times. This chain connects TRBV5-5 to TRBJ1-4, with 7 bases fitting TRBD1. The CDR3 contains 16 residues. Trimming removed 4 bases from V and 0 bases from J; junction bases left unmatched: 6. Germline V CDR1 and CDR2: SGHKS, YYEKEE (reference sequence). The CDR3 nucleotides read TGTGCCAGCAGCCCGGGACAGATTACAACTAATGAAAAACTGTTTTTT. Translation: CASSPGQITTNEKLFF.

V usage is TRBV18 and J usage is TRBJ2-5; the match to TRBD2 covers 10 bases. This CDR3 has 16 amino acids. Germline trimming cut 1 base from V and 5 bases from J; bases unmatched to any gene: 7. Germline V gene sequence: CDR1 KGHSH, CDR2 LQKENI. CDR3 DNA: TGTGCCAGCTCACCACTCCAGCGGGGGGGCCTTGAGACCCAGTACTTC. This translates into CASSPLQRGGLETQYF.

This clonotype was recorded many times. The chain has TRBV6-6 and TRBJ2-1; D may be TRBD1 (6 bases). Germline-derived CDR1 and CDR2 are MNHNY and SVGAGI (reference sequence). The V gene lost 10 bases and the J gene lost 0 bases, with 16 bases spanning the gap. This CDR3 comprises 15 residues. CDR3 nucleotide sequence: TGTGCCACGTACCCTACAGGGAACTCCTACAATGAGCAGTTCTTC. Encoded protein: CATYPTGNSYNEQFF.

A word on this clonotype: This may be a read error, as it is one base from a much larger clone. The genes are TRBV12-3 or TRBV12-4 and TRBJ2-3; 10 positions agree with TRBD2. The CDR3 runs 15 residues. The CDR3 DNA reads TGTGCCAGCAGGCCTAGCGGGGGCCGCGTTGATACGGAGTATTTT. The encoded protein is CASRPSGGRVDTEYF.

This clonotype was observed a handful of times. This chain connects TRBV7-2 to TRBJ1-1; D gene unclear. The CDR3 spans 14 residues. V lost 2 bases and J 4 bases, leaving 11 bases between the germline ends. The germline V gene has CDR1 SGHTA and CDR2 FQGNSA. This chain's CDR3 is CASSLLIWVTEAFF. The CDR3 DNA is TGTGCCAGCAGCTTATTAATTTGGGTCACTGAAGCTTTCTTT.

The chain's CDR3 is CSVWRVGQPQHF. The CDR3 DNA reads TGCAGCGTTTGGAGGGTCGGTCAGCCCCAGCATTTT. The chain uses TRBV20-1 and TRBJ1-5; D is unresolved. CDR3 size: 12 residues. The germline V gene encodes CDR1 DFQATT and CDR2 SNEGSKA (reference sequence).

This clonotype was observed at least ten times. V is TRBV21-1 and J is TRBJ2-5; the table's TRBD1 call for D was not verified on the DNA. TRBV21-1 is marked as a pseudogene. This CDR3 region has 15 residues. The DNA of the CDR3 is TGTGCCAAGCAGGGAACACAGGGGGGAAGAGAGACCCAGTACTTC. Translation gives CAKQGTQGGRETQYF.

This clonotype was seen many times. V usage is TRBV7-2 and J usage is TRBJ2-7, with TRBD1 as a possible D gene (5 bases). The CDR3 runs 16 residues. The V gene lost 1 base and the J gene lost 5 bases, with 18 bases spanning the gap. The germline V gene has CDR1 SGHTA and CDR2 FQGNSA. The CDR3 protein is CASSLGGRSRRNEQYF. CDR3 bases: TGTGCCAGCAGCTTAGGGGGCCGCTCTCGTCGAAACGAGCAGTACTTC.

The sample holds many counts of this clonotype. CDR3 bases: TGTGCCAGCAGCCTGTCCGGGGAAACGCAGTATTTT. Its protein product is CASSLSGETQYF. This sequence joins TRBV7-9 and TRBJ2-5; possibly TRBD2 for D (5 bases). Gene TRBJ2-3 matches the end of the DNA better, so the J call may be wrong. The germline gives CDR1 SEHNR, CDR2 FQNEAQ (reference sequence). This CDR3 contains 12 residues.

The chain couples TRBV4-3 to TRBJ2-2; no reliable D call. CDR3 length: 15 amino acids. V was trimmed by 2 bases and J by 1 base, leaving 8 bases between them. Germline CDR1 LGHNA, CDR2 YSLEER. DNA of the CDR3: TGCGCCAGCAGCCAACTGTCAGGGAACACCGGGGAGCTGTTTTTT. Its protein product is CASSQLSGNTGELFF.

This clonotype was observed at least ten times. V gene TRBV20-1 combines with J gene TRBJ1-5, with D maybe TRBD1 (5 bases). Germline values: CDR1 DFQATT, CDR2 SNEGSKA (reference sequence). V shed 6 bases and J shed 1 base, with 13 bases lying between them. The CDR3 totals 14 residues. The CDR3 region is CSARSWGSNQPQHF. CDR3 DNA: TGCAGTGCGCGGTCTTGGGGCAGCAATCAGCCCCAGCATTTT.

On this clonotype itself: A read error may be the cause here, since a much bigger clone is one base away. The rearrangement uses TRBV7-9 and TRBJ2-2; D unclear. CDR1 is SEHNR, CDR2 FQNEAQ, per germline (reference sequence). This CDR3 contains 14 residues. The CDR3 spells CAGSLGLVAGELFF. CDR3 nucleotides: TGTGCCGGCAGCTTAGGGTTGGTCGCCGGGGAGCTGTTTTTT.

The V gene is TRBV20-1, the J gene TRBJ2-1; a weak D match, TRBD2 (6 bases). The end of the DNA fits TRBJ2-7 better, so the J call may be wrong. This CDR3 contains 16 residues. CDR1 is DFQATT, CDR2 SNEGSKA, per germline (reference sequence). The CDR3 nucleotides read TGCAGTGCTAGGCCTACCCTTGGGGGGACCTACAATGAGCAGTACTTC. Protein: CSARPTLGGTYNEQYF.

The rearrangement links TRBV12-3 or TRBV12-4 to TRBJ1-1, with 9 nucleotides matching TRBD1. This CDR3 has 13 residues. Trimming took 7 bases from V and 7 from J; bases not matched to a gene: 7. The CDR3 nucleotides are TGTGCCAGCAACCGGGACAGGGTTCTTGAAGCTTTCTTT. The encoded protein is CASNRDRVLEAFF.

The CDR3: CASSSHRGIYNEQYF. CDR3 nucleotide sequence: TGTGCCAGCAGCTCGCACAGGGGTATCTACAATGAGCAGTACTTC. The chain uses TRBV7-9 and TRBJ2-7, with TRBD1 matching 7 bases. Germline V gives CDR1 SEHNR, CDR2 FQNEAQ (reference sequence). The CDR3 is 15 amino acids. V gave up 4 bases and J gave up 7 bases; unmatched junction bases: 13.

This clonotype turned up a few times. The chain carries TRBV7-2 and TRBJ1-6; D is unclear. The CDR3 is made up of 13 amino acids. Trimming cost V 3 bases and J 8 bases, with 8 bases left between them. Germline CDR1 and CDR2: SGHTA and FQGNSA. The CDR3 DNA is TGTGCCAGCAGCTTGGTGAACCATTCACCCCTCCACTTT. Translating gives CASSLVNHSPLHF.

The CDR3 DNA reads as TGCGCCAGCAGCCAAAAGTACAGGGGAGGAATCACTGAAGCTTTCTTT. This translates into CASSQKYRGGITEAFF. This sequence joins TRBV4-3 and TRBJ1-1, with 7 nucleotides matching TRBD1. This CDR3 has 16 amino acids. Trimming removed 2 bases from V and 4 bases from J; junction bases left unmatched: 10. Germline V lookup: CDR1 LGHNA, CDR2 YSLEER.

The chain employs TRBV7-2 and TRBJ2-3; TRBD2 might be the D (6 bases). The V end was cut by 11 bases, the J end by 0 bases, with 15 bases between. Germline-derived CDR1 and CDR2 are SGHTA and FQGNSA. This CDR3 is 14 amino acids long. CDR3 sequence (DNA): TGTGCCGGCGGGGTAGGGGCTAGCACAGATACGCAGTATTTT. The encoded protein is CAGGVGASTDTQYF.

This clonotype has a count of ten or more. CDR3 in DNA: TGTGCCAGCAGTGGACACCTTTGGGGCTACACCTTC. Translation gives CASSGHLWGYTF. The rearrangement joins TRBV25-1 to TRBJ1-2; D is unclear. Trimming left V 4 bases short and J 8 bases short, with 11 bases between. CDR3 length equals 12 residues. Germline V gene sequence: CDR1 MGHDK, CDR2 SYGVNS.

This clonotype has more than one count but fewer than ten. A read error may be the cause here, since a much bigger clone is one base away. V is TRBV20-1 and J is TRBJ2-1, with 12 nucleotides matching TRBD2. Germline values: CDR1 DFQATT, CDR2 SNEGSKA (reference sequence). The CDR3 has 12 amino acids. The CDR3 is CRGTSGRNEQFF. As DNA, the CDR3 is TGCAGGGGCACTAGCGGGAGGAATGAGCAGTTCTTC.

This clonotype has at least ten counts. V and J are TRBV2 and TRBJ2-7; TRBD2 matches at 10 bases. The CDR3 has 14 residues. CDR1 is SNHLY and CDR2 is FYNNEI in the germline V gene. The V gene end was trimmed by 7 bases and the J gene end by 2 bases; junction bases not matched to a gene: 5. DNA for the CDR3: TGTGCCAGCACCCAGCGGGGGGGCCCCTACGAGCAGTACTTC. This encodes CASTQRGGPYEQYF. The variable domain in full, with the rest retrieved from reference TRBV2 and TRBJ2-7, is EPEVTQTPSHQVTQMGQEVILRCVPISNHLYFYWYRQILGQKVEFLVSFYNNEISEKSEIFDDQFSVERPDGSNFTLKIRSTKLEDSAMYFCASTQRGGPYEQYFGPGTRLTVT.

The chain carries TRBV20-1 and TRBJ1-4; D is unresolved. CDR1 and CDR2 (germline): DFQATT, SNEGSKA (reference sequence). V lost 6 bases, J lost 4 bases, and 12 bases lay in between. This CDR3 contains 13 residues. The CDR3 DNA reads as TGCAGTGCCCACTCCGGATTTAATGAAAAACTGTTTTTT. Amino acid sequence: CSAHSGFNEKLFF.

This clonotype was recorded a few times. This chain uses TRBV5-4 with TRBJ2-5, with D possibly TRBD1 on 6 matching bases. The CDR3 is 14 residues long. Trimming pared 4 bases from V and 11 bases from J, leaving 21 bases between. Germline lookup yields CDR1 SGHNT and CDR2 YYREEE (reference sequence). The CDR3 region is CASSANPQGNEQYF. CDR3 nucleotides: TGTGCCAGCAGCGCAAATCCACAGGGAAATGAGCAGTACTTC.

Only a few counts were recorded for this clonotype. One end of the junction varies from germline; a read error may be responsible. The chain recombines TRBV18 with TRBJ1-2; D is possibly TRBD1 (5 bases). Germline CDR1 is KGHSH and CDR2 is LQKENI. The CDR3 spans 15 residues. The CDR3 nucleotides read TGTGCCAGCTCACAAGGACTAGACAGAAACTATGGCCACACCTTC. It codes for CASSQGLDRNYGHTF.

This clonotype came up many times. This chain uses TRBV7-2 with TRBJ2-3, with a possible D match to TRBD2 (6 bases). From germline, CDR1 is SGHTA and CDR2 FQGNSA. The CDR3 sequence is 14 residues long. Between the trimmed V and J ends, which lost 5 bases and 4 bases, there was a span of 13 bases. The CDR3 loop is CASSHSSVPDTQYF. CDR3 nucleotide sequence: TGTGCCAGCAGCCACTCTAGCGTCCCAGATACGCAGTATTTT. Based on the CDR3 plus reference TRBV7-2 and TRBJ2-3, the full variable domain is GAGVSQSPSNKVTEKGKDVELRCDPISGHTALYWYRQSLGQGLEFLIYFQGNSAPDKSGLPSDRFSAERTGGSVSTLTIQRTQQEDSAVYLCASSHSSVPDTQYFGPGTRLTVL.